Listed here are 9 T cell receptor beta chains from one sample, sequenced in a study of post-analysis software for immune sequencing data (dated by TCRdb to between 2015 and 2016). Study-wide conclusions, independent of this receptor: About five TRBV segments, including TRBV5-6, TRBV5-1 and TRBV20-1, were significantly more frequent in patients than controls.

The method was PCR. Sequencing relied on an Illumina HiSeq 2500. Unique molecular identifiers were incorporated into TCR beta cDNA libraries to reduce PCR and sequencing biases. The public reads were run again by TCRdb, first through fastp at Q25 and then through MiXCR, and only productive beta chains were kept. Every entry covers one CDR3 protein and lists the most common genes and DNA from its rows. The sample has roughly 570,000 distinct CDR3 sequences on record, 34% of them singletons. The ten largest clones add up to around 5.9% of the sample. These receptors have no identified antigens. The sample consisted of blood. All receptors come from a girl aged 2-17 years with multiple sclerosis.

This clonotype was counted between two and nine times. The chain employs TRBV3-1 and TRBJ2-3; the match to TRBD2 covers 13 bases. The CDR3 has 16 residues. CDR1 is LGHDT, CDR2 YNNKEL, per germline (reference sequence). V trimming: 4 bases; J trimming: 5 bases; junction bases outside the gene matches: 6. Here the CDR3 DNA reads TGTGCCAGCAGCCCCACTAGCGGGGGGGCGATAGATACGCAGTATTTT. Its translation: CASSPTSGGAIDTQYF.

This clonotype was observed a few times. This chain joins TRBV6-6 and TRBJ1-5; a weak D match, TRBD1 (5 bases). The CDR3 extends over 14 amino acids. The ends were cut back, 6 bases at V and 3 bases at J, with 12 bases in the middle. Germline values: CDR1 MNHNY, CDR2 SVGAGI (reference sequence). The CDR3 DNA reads TGTGCCAGCAGAGCCGGGGGGGACAATCAGCCCCAGCATTTT. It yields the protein CASRAGGDNQPQHF.

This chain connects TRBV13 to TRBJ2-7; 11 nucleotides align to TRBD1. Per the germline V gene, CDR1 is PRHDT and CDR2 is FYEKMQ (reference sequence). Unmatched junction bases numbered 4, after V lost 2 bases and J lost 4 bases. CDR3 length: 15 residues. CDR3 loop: CASSLRDRGRYEQYF. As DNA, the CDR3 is TGTGCCAGCAGCTTACGGGACAGGGGGAGGTACGAGCAGTACTTC.

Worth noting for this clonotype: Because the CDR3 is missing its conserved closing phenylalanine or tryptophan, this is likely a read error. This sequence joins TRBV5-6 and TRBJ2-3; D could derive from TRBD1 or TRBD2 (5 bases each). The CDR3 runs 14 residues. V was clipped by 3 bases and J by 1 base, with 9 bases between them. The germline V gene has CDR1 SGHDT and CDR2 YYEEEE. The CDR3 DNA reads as TGTGCCAGCAGCTCCGGGACCCGCACAGATACGCAGTATTTG. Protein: CASSSGTRTDTQYL.

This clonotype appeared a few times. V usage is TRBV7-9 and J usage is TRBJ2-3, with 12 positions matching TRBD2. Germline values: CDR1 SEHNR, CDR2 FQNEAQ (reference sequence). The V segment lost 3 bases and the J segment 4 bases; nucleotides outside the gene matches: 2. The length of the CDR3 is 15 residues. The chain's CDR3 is CASSFLAGGSDTQYF. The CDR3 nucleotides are TGTGCCAGCAGCTTTCTAGCGGGGGGGTCAGATACGCAGTATTTT.

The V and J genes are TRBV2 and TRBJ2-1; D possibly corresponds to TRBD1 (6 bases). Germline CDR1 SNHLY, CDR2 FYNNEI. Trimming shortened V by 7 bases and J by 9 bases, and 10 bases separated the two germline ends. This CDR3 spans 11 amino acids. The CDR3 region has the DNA TGTGCCAGCAATAGGGGGTCTGAGCAGTTCTTC. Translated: CASNRGSEQFF.

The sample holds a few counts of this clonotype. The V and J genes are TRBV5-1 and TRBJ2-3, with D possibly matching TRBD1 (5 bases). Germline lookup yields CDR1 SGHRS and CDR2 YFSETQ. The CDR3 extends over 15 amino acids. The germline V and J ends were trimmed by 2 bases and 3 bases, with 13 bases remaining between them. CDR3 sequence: CASSFRPTETDTQYF. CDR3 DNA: TGCGCCAGCAGCTTCCGACCGACAGAGACAGATACGCAGTATTTT.

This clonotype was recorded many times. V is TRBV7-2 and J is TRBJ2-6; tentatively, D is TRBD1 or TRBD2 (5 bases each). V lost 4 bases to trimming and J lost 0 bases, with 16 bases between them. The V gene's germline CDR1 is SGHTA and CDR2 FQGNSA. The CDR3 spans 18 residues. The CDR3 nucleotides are TGTGCCAGCAGCTCTACCGGGACGGCACACTCTGGGGCCAACGTCCTGACTTTC. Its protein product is CASSSTGTAHSGANVLTF.

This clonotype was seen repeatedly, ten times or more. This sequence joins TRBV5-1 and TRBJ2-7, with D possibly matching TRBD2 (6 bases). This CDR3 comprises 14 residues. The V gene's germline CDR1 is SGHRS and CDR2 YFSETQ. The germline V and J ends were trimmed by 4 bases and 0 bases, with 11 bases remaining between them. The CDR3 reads CASSTDGSSYEQYF. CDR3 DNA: TGCGCCAGCAGCACAGACGGGAGCTCCTACGAGCAGTACTTC.